This is a list of T cell receptor beta chains from one sample in a study of cytomegalovirus exposure and HLA in healthy donors. TCRdb's table, derived via immunoSEQ multiplex PCR, lists solely in-frame clones and lacks some. This sample carries more than 200,000 clones, with roughly 0.98% going to the ten biggest clones. The sequenced sample was PBMCs. The origin of the receptors is a woman in her thirties in good health and CMV-seropositive. Each CDR3 is given without its conserved first and last residue. Fields, in order: V gene, J gene, CDR3 protein.

V gene: TRBV6-1
J gene: TRBJ2-5
CDR3 protein: ASGLGKTQY

V gene: TRBV7-9
J gene: TRBJ1-1
CDR3 protein: ARNDLRWQGGTEAF

V gene: TRBV5-1
J gene: TRBJ2-7
CDR3 protein: ASSLSGTAYEQY

V gene: TRBV5-1
J gene: TRBJ1-6
CDR3 protein: ASTPGQGNSPLH

V gene: TRBV4-1
J gene: TRBJ2-1
CDR3 protein: ASSQAGGYNEQF

V gene: TRBV10-3
J gene: TRBJ2-3
CDR3 protein: AIASGGAEDTQY

V gene: TRBV25-1
J gene: TRBJ1-6
CDR3 protein: ASGRRNSPLH

V gene: TRBV2
J gene: TRBJ1-2
CDR3 protein: ASSELQGSGYT

V gene: TRBV19
J gene: TRBJ1-1
CDR3 protein: ASTKTGGNTEAF

V gene: TRBV5-1
J gene: TRBJ2-2
CDR3 protein: ASSSLPNTGELF

V gene: TRBV7-9
J gene: TRBJ2-1
CDR3 protein: ASSLDWGLNEQF

V gene: TRBV10-3
J gene: TRBJ1-2
CDR3 protein: AISERPGYYGYT

V gene: TRBV29-1
J gene: TRBJ1-2
CDR3 protein: SSSGGGLFGYT

V gene: TRBV10-3
J gene: TRBJ1-5
CDR3 protein: AISESGDRRQH

V gene: TRBV7-7
J gene: TRBJ1-4
CDR3 protein: ASSAGQRPLNEKLF

V gene: TRBV29-1
J gene: TRBJ2-7
CDR3 protein: SATDRASSYEQY

V gene: TRBV27
J gene: TRBJ1-2
CDR3 protein: ASSLVQGYGYT

V gene: TRBV10-2
J gene: TRBJ2-7
CDR3 protein: ASSSGRTYEQY

V gene: TRBV2
J gene: TRBJ2-7
CDR3 protein: ASTVGGISYEQY

V gene: TRBV28
J gene: TRBJ1-5
CDR3 protein: ASSFRTGLGNQPQH

V gene: TRBV28
J gene: TRBJ1-5
CDR3 protein: ASSLPLNSNQPQH

V gene: TRBV5-1
J gene: TRBJ2-5
CDR3 protein: ASSLVLAGEETQY

V gene: TRBV21-1
J gene: TRBJ2-2
CDR3 protein: ASSKGRTVRDTGELF

V gene: TRBV15
J gene: TRBJ1-1
CDR3 protein: ATSIQFGNTEAF

V gene: TRBV6-1
J gene: TRBJ1-1
CDR3 protein: ASRPAGVNTEAF

V gene: TRBV7-8
J gene: TRBJ2-7
CDR3 protein: ASSLGGQGYEQY

V gene: TRBV5-1
J gene: TRBJ1-4
CDR3 protein: ASSLGGGPNEKLF

V gene: TRBV6-1
J gene: TRBJ2-1
CDR3 protein: ASGSSYNEQF